This paragraph covers one T cell receptor beta chain sequence. Unique molecular identifiers featured in each of the TCR beta cDNA libraries. TCRdb re-derived calls from the PCR reads in MiXCR, one entry per CDR3 protein. The data contain about 460,000 distinct CDR3 sequences, roughly 46% of them singletons. This entry comes from a study of post-analysis software for immune sequencing data. Overall study context: Progressive-relapsing, secondary progressive and relapsing-remitting multiple sclerosis were among the disease courses included.

Sequenced: blood. The clonotype was recovered from a girl between 10 and 17 years old with multiple sclerosis.

The CDR3 coding sequence is TGCGCCAGCAGCTGGTCCGGGACAGGGGGCTGGGGGGACACTGAAGCTTTCTTT. Translation: CASSWSGTGGWGDTEAFF. The chain couples TRBV5-1 to TRBJ1-1, with 12 bases identical to TRBD1. Per germline, CDR1 SGHRS and CDR2 YFSETQ. The CDR3 totals 18 residues. V shed 3 bases and J 3 bases; nucleotides not matched to a gene: 12.